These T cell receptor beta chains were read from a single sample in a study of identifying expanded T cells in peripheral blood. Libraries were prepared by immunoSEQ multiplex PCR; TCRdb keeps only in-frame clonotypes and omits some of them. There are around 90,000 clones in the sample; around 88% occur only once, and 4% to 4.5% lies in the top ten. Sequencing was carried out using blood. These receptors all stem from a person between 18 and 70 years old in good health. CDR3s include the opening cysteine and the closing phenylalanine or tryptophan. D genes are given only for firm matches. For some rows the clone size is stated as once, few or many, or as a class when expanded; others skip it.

cdr3_aa: CASRTGTGVYEQYF; cdr3_nt: TGTGCCAGCAGAACCGGGACAGGGGTTTACGAGCAGTACTTC; clone_size: -; d_call: TRBD1; cdr3_length: 14; v_call: TRBV28; j_call: TRBJ2-7
cdr3_aa: CASSGRDNEKLFF; cdr3_nt: TGTGCCAGCAGTGGTCGGGACAATGAAAAACTGTTTTTT; clone_size: -; d_call: -; cdr3_length: 13; v_call: TRBV28; j_call: TRBJ1-4
cdr3_aa: CASSPGLAKGSYNEQFF; cdr3_nt: TGTGCCAGCAGCCCAGGGCTAGCCAAGGGCTCCTACAATGAGCAGTTCTTC; clone_size: -; d_call: -; cdr3_length: 17; v_call: TRBV4-2; j_call: TRBJ2-1
cdr3_aa: CASSQDWARGSTDTQYF; cdr3_nt: TGCGCCAGCAGCCAAGATTGGGCGCGGGGGTCCACAGATACGCAGTATTTT; clone_size: -; d_call: TRBD2; cdr3_length: 17; v_call: TRBV4-1; j_call: TRBJ2-3
cdr3_aa: CAVTHRAWDTEAFF; cdr3_nt: TGTGCCGTCACCCACAGGGCCTGGGACACTGAAGCTTTCTTT; clone_size: once; d_call: -; cdr3_length: 14; v_call: TRBV19; j_call: TRBJ1-1
cdr3_aa: CASSFGQSTEAFF; cdr3_nt: TGCGCCAGCAGCTTCGGACAGTCCACTGAAGCTTTCTTT; clone_size: -; d_call: -; cdr3_length: 13; v_call: TRBV5-1; j_call: TRBJ1-1
cdr3_aa: CASSQGAAGAGTGELFF; cdr3_nt: TGTGCCAGCAGCCAAGGAGCAGCGGGAGCGGGGACCGGGGAGCTGTTTTTT; clone_size: -; d_call: TRBD2; cdr3_length: 17; v_call: TRBV4-2; j_call: TRBJ2-2
cdr3_aa: CASSSSTGGLKLFF; cdr3_nt: TGTGCCAGTAGTTCATCGACAGGGGGATTAAAACTGTTTTTT; clone_size: -; d_call: TRBD1; cdr3_length: 14; v_call: TRBV19; j_call: TRBJ1-4
cdr3_aa: CASSQLRGGDEQYF; cdr3_nt: TGCGCCAGCAGCCAATTACGGGGGGGCGACGAGCAGTACTTC; clone_size: few; d_call: TRBD2; cdr3_length: 14; v_call: TRBV4-1; j_call: TRBJ2-7
cdr3_aa: CATSTNRGAGELFF; cdr3_nt: TGTGCCACCAGCACGAACCGGGGGGCCGGGGAGCTGTTTTTT; clone_size: -; d_call: TRBD2; cdr3_length: 14; v_call: TRBV15; j_call: TRBJ2-2
cdr3_aa: CASSESTSGSSEQFF; cdr3_nt: TGCGCCAGCAGTGAGTCGACTAGCGGGAGTAGTGAGCAGTTCTTC; clone_size: few; d_call: TRBD2; cdr3_length: 15; v_call: TRBV10-1; j_call: TRBJ2-1
cdr3_aa: CASSSDNEQFF; cdr3_nt: TGCGCCAGCAGCTCTGACAATGAGCAGTTCTTC; clone_size: -; d_call: -; cdr3_length: 11; v_call: TRBV5-1; j_call: TRBJ2-1
cdr3_aa: CASSYMGEQFF; cdr3_nt: TGTGCCAGCAGCTATATGGGGGAGCAGTTCTTC; clone_size: -; d_call: -; cdr3_length: 11; v_call: TRBV6-6; j_call: TRBJ2-1
cdr3_aa: CASSLTSGDVGEQFF; cdr3_nt: TGTGCCAGCAGTCTGACTAGCGGGGATGTCGGTGAGCAGTTCTTC; clone_size: -; d_call: TRBD2; cdr3_length: 15; v_call: TRBV2; j_call: TRBJ2-1
cdr3_aa: CASSPLQESSYEQYF; cdr3_nt: TGTGCCAGCAGCCCCTTACAGGAGAGCTCCTACGAGCAGTACTTC; clone_size: -; d_call: -; cdr3_length: 15; v_call: TRBV7-2; j_call: TRBJ2-7
cdr3_aa: CASSRSYTGELFF; cdr3_nt: TGTGCCAGCAGTCGGAGCTACACCGGGGAGCTGTTTTTT; clone_size: -; d_call: -; cdr3_length: 13; v_call: TRBV27; j_call: TRBJ2-2
cdr3_aa: CASSTENSYEQYF; cdr3_nt: TGTGCCAGCAGTACAGAAAATTCCTACGAGCAGTACTTC; clone_size: -; d_call: -; cdr3_length: 13; v_call: TRBV6-1; j_call: TRBJ2-7
cdr3_aa: CASSIRGPGSPLHF; cdr3_nt: TGTGCCAGTAGTATAAGGGGGCCGGGTTCACCCCTCCACTTT; clone_size: -; d_call: TRBD1; cdr3_length: 14; v_call: TRBV19; j_call: TRBJ1-6
cdr3_aa: CASSLEGPPQETQYF; cdr3_nt: TGCGCCAGCAGCTTGGAGGGACCTCCACAAGAGACCCAGTACTTC; clone_size: -; d_call: -; cdr3_length: 15; v_call: TRBV5-1; j_call: TRBJ2-5
cdr3_aa: CASSPQGARSYGYTF; cdr3_nt: TGTGCCAGCAGCCCCCAGGGGGCGCGTTCCTATGGCTACACCTTC; clone_size: -; d_call: TRBD1; cdr3_length: 15; v_call: TRBV6-1; j_call: TRBJ1-2
cdr3_aa: CSVEWEQYF; cdr3_nt: TGCAGCGTTGAGTGGGAGCAGTACTTC; clone_size: -; d_call: -; cdr3_length: 9; v_call: TRBV29-1; j_call: TRBJ2-7
cdr3_aa: CASSPGQGWGNEQFF; cdr3_nt: TGTGCCAGCAGTCCCGGACAGGGGTGGGGCAATGAGCAGTTCTTC; clone_size: -; d_call: TRBD1; cdr3_length: 15; v_call: TRBV27; j_call: TRBJ2-1
cdr3_aa: CASSPGTSGRLMQYF; cdr3_nt: TGTGCCAGCAGCCCGGGGACTAGCGGGAGGCTTATGCAGTACTTC; clone_size: -; d_call: TRBD2; cdr3_length: 15; v_call: TRBV14; j_call: TRBJ2-7
cdr3_aa: CASSEETEPNTEAFF; cdr3_nt: TGTGCCAGCAGTGAAGAGACAGAACCGAACACTGAAGCTTTCTTT; clone_size: -; d_call: -; cdr3_length: 15; v_call: TRBV6-1; j_call: TRBJ1-1
cdr3_aa: CASRFRGRTEKLFF; cdr3_nt: TGTGCCAGCAGATTCAGGGGGAGGACTGAAAAACTGTTTTTT; clone_size: -; d_call: TRBD1; cdr3_length: 14; v_call: TRBV6-6; j_call: TRBJ1-4
cdr3_aa: CASNPTGGASYEQYF; cdr3_nt: TGTGCCAGCAACCCCACAGGGGGCGCTTCTTACGAGCAGTACTTC; clone_size: -; d_call: TRBD1; cdr3_length: 15; v_call: TRBV6-5; j_call: TRBJ2-7
cdr3_aa: CASSATGPPETQYF; cdr3_nt: TGCGCCAGCAGCGCGACCGGGCCCCCCGAGACCCAGTACTTC; clone_size: -; d_call: -; cdr3_length: 14; v_call: TRBV5-1; j_call: TRBJ2-5
cdr3_aa: CASSLTRADDEKLFF; cdr3_nt: TGCGCCAGCAGCTTAACGAGGGCTGATGACGAAAAACTGTTTTTT; clone_size: few; d_call: -; cdr3_length: 15; v_call: TRBV5-1; j_call: TRBJ1-4
cdr3_aa: CSVELETQYF; cdr3_nt: TGCAGCGTTGAATTGGAGACCCAGTACTTC; clone_size: -; d_call: -; cdr3_length: 10; v_call: TRBV29-1; j_call: TRBJ2-5
cdr3_aa: CAWALAGAAEQYF; cdr3_nt: TGTGCGTGGGCCCTAGCGGGAGCCGCCGAGCAGTACTTC; clone_size: -; d_call: TRBD2; cdr3_length: 13; v_call: TRBV30; j_call: TRBJ2-7
cdr3_aa: CASVINLAYNEQFF; cdr3_nt: TGTGCCAGCGTGATAAACCTGGCATACAATGAGCAGTTCTTC; clone_size: -; d_call: -; cdr3_length: 14; v_call: TRBV5-8; j_call: TRBJ2-1
cdr3_aa: CASSPLVPGQGSIYEQYF; cdr3_nt: TGTGCCAGCTCACCTCTAGTCCCGGGACAGGGTTCCATCTACGAGCAGTACTTC; clone_size: -; d_call: TRBD1; cdr3_length: 18; v_call: TRBV18; j_call: TRBJ2-7
cdr3_aa: CSARSQYGYTF; cdr3_nt: TGCAGTGCTAGGTCCCAGTATGGCTACACCTTC; clone_size: -; d_call: -; cdr3_length: 11; v_call: TRBV20-1; j_call: TRBJ1-2
cdr3_aa: CSANPGQGASEQYF; cdr3_nt: TGCAGCGCAAACCCGGGACAGGGGGCGTCCGAGCAGTACTTC; clone_size: -; d_call: TRBD1; cdr3_length: 14; v_call: TRBV29-1; j_call: TRBJ2-7
cdr3_aa: CASNVLDRYNEQFF; cdr3_nt: TGTGCCAGCAACGTGCTAGACCGGTACAATGAGCAGTTCTTC; clone_size: -; d_call: -; cdr3_length: 14; v_call: TRBV5-8; j_call: TRBJ2-1
cdr3_aa: CASSPRGGPYEQYF; cdr3_nt: TGTGCCAGCAGCCCCCGGGGAGGGCCCTACGAGCAGTACTTC; clone_size: -; d_call: TRBD2; cdr3_length: 14; v_call: TRBV7-2; j_call: TRBJ2-7
cdr3_aa: CASSDQAGNYNEQFF; cdr3_nt: TGTGCCAGCAGTGACCAAGCGGGGAACTACAATGAGCAGTTCTTC; clone_size: -; d_call: TRBD2; cdr3_length: 15; v_call: TRBV6-4; j_call: TRBJ2-1
cdr3_aa: CASSLGLAVTTSTDTQYF; cdr3_nt: TGTGCCAGCAGCCTAGGCCTAGCGGTAACTACTAGCACAGATACGCAGTATTTT; clone_size: -; d_call: TRBD2; cdr3_length: 18; v_call: TRBV13; j_call: TRBJ2-3
cdr3_aa: CASSRALRWTYNEQFF; cdr3_nt: TGTGCCAGCAGCCGAGCTCTTAGGTGGACCTACAATGAGCAGTTCTTC; clone_size: -; d_call: -; cdr3_length: 16; v_call: TRBV7-9; j_call: TRBJ2-1
cdr3_aa: CASSEGPSGGAYNEQFF; cdr3_nt: TGTGCCAGCAGTGAAGGTCCTAGCGGGGGGGCCTACAATGAGCAGTTCTTC; clone_size: once; d_call: TRBD2; cdr3_length: 17; v_call: TRBV6-1; j_call: TRBJ2-1
cdr3_aa: CASSENPAYEQYF; cdr3_nt: TGTGCCAGCAGTGAAAACCCGGCCTACGAGCAGTACTTC; clone_size: -; d_call: -; cdr3_length: 13; v_call: TRBV6-1; j_call: TRBJ2-7
cdr3_aa: CASSVDGRGYGYTF; cdr3_nt: TGTGCCAGCAGCGTAGATGGCAGGGGCTATGGCTACACCTTC; clone_size: -; d_call: -; cdr3_length: 14; v_call: TRBV9; j_call: TRBJ1-2
cdr3_aa: CASSYQGDYGYTF; cdr3_nt: TGCGCCAGCAGTTACCAGGGTGACTATGGCTACACCTTC; clone_size: -; d_call: -; cdr3_length: 13; v_call: TRBV5-1; j_call: TRBJ1-2
cdr3_aa: CASLPWTGTNKKLFF; cdr3_nt: TGTGCCAGCCTCCCATGGACAGGGACTAATAAAAAACTGTTTTTT; clone_size: -; d_call: TRBD1; cdr3_length: 15; v_call: TRBV7-9; j_call: TRBJ1-4
cdr3_aa: CATSREGLGGTDTQYF; cdr3_nt: TGTGCCACCAGCAGAGAGGGGCTTGGCGGTACAGATACGCAGTATTTT; clone_size: -; d_call: -; cdr3_length: 16; v_call: TRBV15; j_call: TRBJ2-3
cdr3_aa: CASSFLEGESSYNSPLHF; cdr3_nt: TGTGCCAGCAGCTTTCTTGAAGGGGAAAGCTCCTATAATTCACCCCTCCACTTT; clone_size: -; d_call: -; cdr3_length: 18; v_call: TRBV7-9; j_call: TRBJ1-6
cdr3_aa: CASSFRDRNYGYTF; cdr3_nt: TGTGCCAGCAGTTTCCGAGACAGGAACTATGGCTACACCTTC; clone_size: once; d_call: -; cdr3_length: 14; v_call: TRBV6-5; j_call: TRBJ1-2
cdr3_aa: CSVTGTGLNEKLFF; cdr3_nt: TGCAGCGTGACCGGGACAGGGTTAAATGAAAAACTGTTTTTT; clone_size: -; d_call: TRBD1; cdr3_length: 14; v_call: TRBV29-1; j_call: TRBJ1-4
cdr3_aa: CASSSSLGGSNTGELFF; cdr3_nt: TGTGCCAGCAGCTCCTCCCTCGGGGGTTCGAACACCGGGGAGCTGTTTTTT; clone_size: -; d_call: -; cdr3_length: 17; v_call: TRBV7-2; j_call: TRBJ2-2
cdr3_aa: CAWSKQGFVDTQYF; cdr3_nt: TGTGCCTGGAGTAAGCAGGGGTTCGTGGATACGCAGTATTTT; clone_size: -; d_call: -; cdr3_length: 14; v_call: TRBV30; j_call: TRBJ2-3
cdr3_aa: CASSFPPRELFF; cdr3_nt: TGTGCCAGCAGCTTCCCCCCCCGGGAGCTGTTTTTT; clone_size: -; d_call: -; cdr3_length: 12; v_call: TRBV7-9; j_call: TRBJ2-2
cdr3_aa: CASSSPRTGNTEAFF; cdr3_nt: TGTGCCAGCAGCTCGCCGAGGACAGGGAACACTGAAGCTTTCTTT; clone_size: -; d_call: TRBD1; cdr3_length: 15; v_call: TRBV5-4; j_call: TRBJ1-1
cdr3_aa: CASSPGRRPSGANVLTF; cdr3_nt: TGTGCCAGCTCACCCGGACGACGGCCCTCTGGGGCCAACGTCCTGACTTTC; clone_size: -; d_call: -; cdr3_length: 17; v_call: TRBV18; j_call: TRBJ2-6
cdr3_aa: CASSLLSSGNTDTQYF; cdr3_nt: TGTGCCAGCAGTTTATTGTCTAGCGGGAACACAGATACGCAGTATTTT; clone_size: -; d_call: TRBD2; cdr3_length: 16; v_call: TRBV27; j_call: TRBJ2-3
cdr3_aa: CASSSPGANTGELFF; cdr3_nt: TGTGCCAGCTCATCTCCGGGAGCGAACACCGGGGAGCTGTTTTTT; clone_size: -; d_call: -; cdr3_length: 15; v_call: TRBV18; j_call: TRBJ2-2
cdr3_aa: CASSLMRAGPDTQYF; cdr3_nt: TGTGCCAGCAGTTTAATGAGAGCGGGACCAGATACGCAGTATTTT; clone_size: -; d_call: TRBD2; cdr3_length: 15; v_call: TRBV28; j_call: TRBJ2-3
cdr3_aa: CVSSLGLGDSDQPQHF; cdr3_nt: TGTGTCAGCAGCTTGGGTCTCGGGGACAGTGATCAGCCCCAGCATTTT; clone_size: -; d_call: TRBD1; cdr3_length: 16; v_call: TRBV5-6; j_call: TRBJ1-5
cdr3_aa: CASSLGGQEFYEQYF; cdr3_nt: TGTGCCAGCAGTTTAGGGGGACAGGAATTCTACGAGCAGTACTTC; clone_size: -; d_call: TRBD1; cdr3_length: 15; v_call: TRBV27; j_call: TRBJ2-7
cdr3_aa: CASSSRQGARFQHF; cdr3_nt: TGTGCCAGTAGTAGTAGACAGGGGGCCCGCTTCCAGCATTTT; clone_size: -; d_call: TRBD1; cdr3_length: 14; v_call: TRBV19; j_call: TRBJ1-5